The 29 T cell receptor beta chains below were found in one sample sequenced in a study of read filtering for tumor transcriptome and immune sequencing (dated by TCRdb to 2019 to 2021). These reads were obtained on an Illumina HiSeq 4000. Starting from 350 to 500 ng RNA, TCR libraries were constructed with the Immunoverse kit using molecular barcoded adaptors that cover the alpha/delta and beta/gamma chains. TCRdb redid the processing of the public reads, applying fastp at Q25 and MiXCR, and retained in-frame beta chains. Every distinct CDR3 protein forms one entry, paired with its most common genes and DNA. The sample yields some 19,000 distinct CDR3 sequences; approximately 20% were counted once. Together, the top ten hold about 24% of the sample. Sequenced material: a population of CD138-negative cells sorted from bone marrow. The cell subset or site label corresponds to: bone marrow mononuclear cells depleted of CD138+ plasma/myeloma cells by negative magnetic selection. These receptors were collected from a donor at least 40 years old with multiple myeloma.

By sample fraction, this clonotype is medium-sized. In nucleotides, the CDR3 is TGTGCCAGCGGCTGGAGGGCTGAAGCTTTCTTT. This encodes CASGWRAEAFF. This chain connects TRBV28 to TRBJ1-1; D call uncertain. The CDR3 has 11 residues. The germline V gene encodes CDR1 MDHEN and CDR2 SYDVKM. Trimming removed 8 bases from V and 6 bases from J, with 10 bases in between.

To note about this clonotype: A much larger clone differs by one base, so this may be a read error. The chain couples TRBV29-1 to TRBJ2-2; D is possibly TRBD2 (6 bases). From germline, CDR1 is SQVTM and CDR2 ANQGSEA. There are 13 residues in the CDR3. CDR3 nucleotide sequence: TGCAGCGTGGAGGGGAACCCCACCGGGGAGCCGTTTTTT. Translating it yields CSVEGNPTGEPFF.

In this sample, this clonotype turned up many times. V is TRBV5-4 and J is TRBJ2-3; D call uncertain. V was pared by 0 bases and J by 1 base, with 3 bases between. The length of the CDR3 is 13 residues. Germline V gives CDR1 SGHNT, CDR2 YYREEE (reference sequence). For the CDR3, the DNA is TGTGCCAGCAGCTTGGTTGGCACAGATACGCAGTATTTT. The encoded protein is CASSLVGTDTQYF.

The chain is built from TRBV11-2 and TRBJ2-3, with D perhaps matching TRBD1 or TRBD2 (5 bases each). This CDR3 has 17 residues. The germline V and J ends were trimmed by 5 bases and 3 bases, with 21 bases remaining between them. The germline CDR1 and CDR2 sequences are SGHAT and FQNNGV. The CDR3 region is CASSASVPGQRTDTQYF. In DNA, the CDR3 is TGTGCCAGCAGCGCCTCAGTCCCGGGGCAGCGTACAGATACGCAGTATTTT.

The chain uses TRBV5-4 and TRBJ2-7; 9 bases align to TRBD1. The CDR3 length is 15 residues. V was pared by 4 bases and J by 0 bases, with 5 bases of the junction left unmatched. Looked up from germline, CDR1 is SGHNT and CDR2 is YYREEE (reference sequence). The CDR3 coding sequence is TGTGCCAGCAGCCCCGGGACAGGGAACTCCTACGAGCAGTACTTC. Translated: CASSPGTGNSYEQYF.

With respect to this clonotype: With a much larger clone just one base away, this may be a read error. The rearrangement joins TRBV29-1 to TRBJ2-7; 8 bases are a match to TRBD2. Germline trimming cut 7 bases from V and 2 bases from J; bases unmatched to any gene: 19. The CDR3 contains 17 residues. Germline CDR1 is SQVTM and CDR2 is ANQGSEA. As DNA, the CDR3 is TGCAGCGGCGGGCCCCTGGCGGGAGGCCCCCTAACCTACGAGCAGTACTTC. This codes for CSGGPLAGGPLTYEQYF.

Ten or more counts support this clonotype. This chain uses TRBV7-9 with TRBJ2-3, with TRBD2 as a possible D gene (6 bases). This CDR3 has 14 amino acids. The V gene's germline CDR1 is SEHNR and CDR2 FQNEAQ (reference sequence). With 5 bases removed from V and 1 base from J, the gap between germline ends came to 10 bases. The CDR3 DNA is TGTGCCAGCAGCCACGGGAGAGGCACAGATACGCAGTATTTT. Its protein product is CASSHGRGTDTQYF.

On this clonotype: Its ends do not fully match the called genes, so a read error is possible. CDR3 sequence: CASSQGFTRSSYERYF. The DNA of the CDR3 is TGCGCCAGCAGCCAAGGTTTCACGAGAAGCTCCTACGAGCGGTACTTC. The rearrangement links TRBV4-1 to TRBJ2-7; no firm D call. Looked up from germline, CDR1 is MGHRA and CDR2 is YSYEKL. This CDR3 contains 16 residues.

This clonotype was detected only a few times. A far more abundant clone sits one base away, making this likely a read error. This CDR3 fails to terminate in the conserved phenylalanine or tryptophan, so it likely reflects a read error. The gene calls are TRBV5-8 and TRBJ1-1; D remains ambiguous. Germline values: CDR1 SGHTS, CDR2 YDEGEE. The CDR3 runs to 14 residues. V lost 0 bases to trimming and J lost 7 bases, with 13 bases between them. The CDR3 is CASSLDDGDYEAFS. The DNA for the CDR3 is TGTGCCAGCAGCTTGGATGACGGAGACTATGAAGCTTTCTCT.

This clonotype showed up many times. The CDR3 loop reads CASSTKQGVTYEQYF. Here the CDR3 DNA reads TGCGCCAGCAGCACCAAACAGGGGGTAACCTACGAGCAGTACTTC. The V and J genes are TRBV5-1 and TRBJ2-7, with 8 bases matching TRBD1. The CDR3 length is 15 residues. Germline V lookup: CDR1 SGHRS, CDR2 YFSETQ. The ends lost 4 bases at V and 2 bases at J; junction bases unmatched: 8.

This clonotype was counted ten times or more. The J gene is TRBJ2-3, the V gene TRBV11-2; 12 bases agree with TRBD2. Germline V gene lookup returns CDR1 SGHAT and CDR2 FQNNGV. With V trimmed by 3 bases and J by 6 bases, 10 bases remained unmatched. This CDR3 comprises 17 residues. This chain's CDR3 is CASSLALLAGGGDTQYF. For the CDR3, the DNA is TGTGCCAGCAGCTTGGCCCTACTAGCGGGAGGCGGTGATACGCAGTATTTT.

Of note for this clonotype: A much larger clonotype is one base distant, so this may be a read error. The CDR3 DNA is TGTGCCAGCAGCTTGCCTCCGGGACATGGAGATACGCAGTATTTT. Protein product: CASSLPPGHGDTQYF. The chain is built from TRBV7-2 and TRBJ2-3, with D maybe TRBD1 (6 bases). Per the germline V gene, CDR1 is SGHTA and CDR2 is FQGNSA. The CDR3 runs to 15 residues. V was trimmed by 3 bases and J by 5 bases, leaving 15 bases between them. The full variable domain, with the rest looked up from reference TRBV7-2 and TRBJ2-3, is GAGVSQSPSNKVTEKGKDVELRCDPISGHTALYWYRQSLGQGLEFLIYFQGNSAPDKSGLPSDRFSAERTGGSVSTLTIQRTQQEDSAVYLCASSLPPGHGDTQYFGPGTRLTVL.

With respect to this clonotype: With only one base between it and a far larger clone, this is likely a read error. V and J are TRBV7-9 and TRBJ2-1; D uncertain. CDR3 length: 12 residues. V was cut by 2 bases and J by 8 bases, with 7 bases left in between. CDR1 is SEHNR and CDR2 is FQNEAQ in the germline V gene (reference sequence). This CDR3 is CASSLNDYEQFF. In DNA form, the CDR3 reads TGTGCCAGCAGCTTAAACGACTATGAGCAGTTCTTC.

This clonotype was counted many times. The chain carries TRBV3-1 and TRBJ2-7, with a tentative D call TRBD2 (7 bases). Germline V lookup: CDR1 LGHDT, CDR2 YNNKEL (reference sequence). The CDR3 length is 18 residues. The V gene lost 1 base and the J gene lost 5 bases, with 24 bases spanning the gap. This chain's CDR3 is CASSQVGTVGGLANEQYF. CDR3 sequence (DNA): TGTGCCAGCAGCCAAGTAGGGACCGTCGGGGGGCTAGCAAACGAGCAGTACTTC.

This clonotype appeared many times. The chain carries TRBV9 and TRBJ1-4; possible D gene TRBD1, 6 bases. The length of the CDR3 is 16 residues. Deletions cut 3 bases from V and 2 bases from J, with 14 bases between. Germline assignment: CDR1 SGDLS and CDR2 YYNGEE. As DNA, the CDR3 is TGTGCCAGCAGCGAGGGGACATTGTCGACTAATGAAAAACTGTTTTTT. Translated, it gives CASSEGTLSTNEKLFF.

This clonotype was detected ten times or more. The chain is built from TRBV2 and TRBJ2-3, with unresolved D. The ends were cut back, 5 bases at V and 5 bases at J, with 8 bases in the middle. CDR1 is SNHLY, CDR2 FYNNEI, per germline. The CDR3 runs 12 residues. CDR3 bases: TGTGCCAGCAGTTTACTCCGAGATACGCAGTATTTT. Its protein product is CASSLLRDTQYF.

The V and J genes are TRBV25-1 and TRBJ1-1; D uncertain. In germline, CDR1 is MGHDK, CDR2 SYGVNS. The ends were cut back, 6 bases at V and 10 bases at J, with 12 bases in the middle. The CDR3 runs to 11 residues. In DNA form, the CDR3 reads TGTGCCAGCAGGACCGAGACAAGAGCTTTCTTT. It is translated as CASRTETRAFF. The complete variable domain, with remaining parts taken from reference TRBV25-1 and TRBJ1-1, reads EADIYQTPRYLVIGTGKKITLECSQTMGHDKMYWYQQDPGMELHLIHYSYGVNSTEKGDLSSESTVSRIRTEHFPLTLESARPSHTSQYLCASRTETRAFFGQGTRLTVV.

Details on this clonotype: The junction departs from the called germline gene at one end, perhaps through a read error. As DNA, the CDR3 is TGTGCCAGCAGCCCCTGGGACCAGGGAAGTAAGCGAGAGACTCAGTACTTC. Amino acid sequence: CASSPWDQGSKRETQYF. The V gene is TRBV3-1, the J gene TRBJ2-5; either TRBD1 or TRBD2 may supply D (5 bases each). From germline, CDR1 is LGHDT and CDR2 YNNKEL (reference sequence). The CDR3 covers 17 residues.

This clonotype was counted ten times or more. The chain joins TRBV18 to TRBJ2-7; D is uncertain. This CDR3 spans 12 amino acids. V shed 6 bases and J shed 4 bases, with 10 bases lying between them. Germline V gene data show CDR1 as KGHSH and CDR2 as LQKENI. The CDR3 DNA reads TGTGCCAGCTCGGCGGCGGAATACGAGCAGTACTTC. Its protein product is CASSAAEYEQYF. The variable domain in full, with the rest retrieved from reference TRBV18 and TRBJ2-7, is NAGVMQNPRHLVRRRGQEARLRCSPMKGHSHVYWYRQLPEEGLKFMVYLQKENIIDESGMPKERFSAEFPKEGPSILRIQQVVRGDSAAYFCASSAAEYEQYFGPGTRLTVT.

The sample holds a few counts of this clonotype. The chain combines TRBV7-3 with TRBJ2-2, with a tentative D call TRBD2 (8 bases). Trimming removed 5 bases from V and 1 base from J, with 17 bases in between. Germline-derived CDR1 and CDR2 are SGHTA and FQGTGA. CDR3 length: 17 amino acids. The CDR3 DNA follows: TGTGCCAGCAGCAACAGGGGAGCGGGAGAGAACACCGGGGAGCTGTTTTTT. Encoded protein: CASSNRGAGENTGELFF. The whole variable domain, filled in from reference TRBV7-3 and TRBJ2-2, reads GAGVSQTPSNKVTEKGKYVELRCDPISGHTALYWYRQSLGQGPEFLIYFQGTGAADDSGLPNDRFFAVRPEGSVSTLKIQRTERGDSAVYLCASSNRGAGENTGELFFGEGSRLTVL.

This clonotype was picked up many times. The chain has TRBV20-1 and TRBJ2-3; 10 nucleotides align to TRBD2. Germline V gives CDR1 DFQATT, CDR2 SNEGSKA (reference sequence). The CDR3 contains 19 residues. V lost 0 bases to trimming and J lost 6 bases; unmatched junction nucleotides: 18. The CDR3 nucleotides read TGCAGTGCTAGAGATTACGTCGAATCAGCGGGGGGGATTTTGGATACGCAGTATTTT. This codes for CSARDYVESAGGILDTQYF.

This clonotype was counted ten times or more. The chain carries TRBV6-2 or TRBV6-3 and TRBJ1-1; no clear D. Trimming took 6 bases from V and 3 from J, leaving 17 bases between them. The V gene's germline CDR1 is MNHEY and CDR2 SVGEGT. The CDR3 is made up of 15 amino acids. The CDR3 sequence: CASSLDLGKYTEAFF. CDR3 nucleotides: TGTGCCAGCAGCCTAGATCTGGGGAAGTACACTGAAGCTTTCTTT.

This clonotype was seen ten or more times. The chain has TRBV5-1 and TRBJ2-7, with TRBD2 matching over 11 bases. Trimming took 0 bases from V and 0 from J; bases not matched to a gene: 8. The CDR3 runs to 18 residues. Per the germline V gene, CDR1 is SGHRS and CDR2 is YFSETQ. CDR3 sequence: CASSLAGLAAGSSYEQYF. DNA of the CDR3: TGCGCCAGCAGCTTGGCGGGACTAGCGGCTGGGAGCTCCTACGAGCAGTACTTC.

The chain combines TRBV5-1 with TRBJ2-7, with D maybe TRBD2 (5 bases). CDR3 length: 15 residues. Germline V gene lookup returns CDR1 SGHRS and CDR2 YFSETQ. V shed 1 base and J shed 6 bases, with 17 bases lying between them. The CDR3 nucleotides are TGCGCCAGCAGCTTGTCGAGGGAGCTCTGGGGCGAGCAGTACTTC. It is translated as CASSLSRELWGEQYF. Full variable domain (outside the CDR3, taken from reference TRBV5-1 and TRBJ2-7): KAGVTQTPRYLIKTRGQQVTLSCSPISGHRSVSWYQQTPGQGLQFLFEYFSETQRNKGNFPGRFSGRQFSNSRSEMNVSTLELGDSALYLCASSLSRELWGEQYFGPGTRLTVT.

This clonotype occurred many times. J is TRBJ2-1 and V is TRBV20-1; TRBD1 agrees at 10 bases. Germline V gene sequence: CDR1 DFQATT, CDR2 SNEGSKA (reference sequence). J lost 12 bases, V lost 2 bases, and 10 bases had no gene match. The CDR3 has 14 amino acids. CDR3 nucleotides: TGCAGTGCTAGAACCGGGACAGGGGCCTTGGGGCAGTTCTTC. Translation: CSARTGTGALGQFF.

The chain couples TRBV7-9 to TRBJ2-7; 7 bases are shared with TRBD1. The trim removed 4 bases at V and 1 base at J, leaving 16 bases unmatched. CDR3 length equals 18 residues. Germline V gene lookup returns CDR1 SEHNR and CDR2 FQNEAQ (reference sequence). In DNA form, the CDR3 reads TGTGCCAGCAGCTCACACGCGACAGGGACCTGGTTGTCCTACGAGCAGTACTTC. Translating gives CASSSHATGTWLSYEQYF.

In its sample, this clonotype was seen many times. V gene TRBV19 combines with J gene TRBJ2-1, with TRBD2 identical over 8 bases. V lost 5 bases, J lost 7 bases, and 4 bases stayed unmatched. Per germline, CDR1 LNHDA and CDR2 SQIVND (reference sequence). The CDR3 contains 13 residues. The CDR3 region is CASSSGLVNEQFF. CDR3 nucleotides: TGTGCCAGTAGTTCGGGACTAGTTAATGAGCAGTTCTTC.

This clonotype was counted ten times or more. A much larger clone differs from this one at a single base, so this may be a read error. The chain is built from TRBV19 and TRBJ1-6; TRBD1 is a possible D gene (6 bases). This CDR3 is built from 15 residues. Germline V gives CDR1 LNHDA, CDR2 SQIVND (reference sequence). This CDR3 is CASSGATGNNSPPHF. The CDR3 DNA reads as TGTGCCAGTAGTGGAGCGACAGGAAATAATTCACCCCCCCACTTT.

Regarding this clonotype: A read error is possible here, since a much larger clone lies one base away. In nucleotides, the CDR3 is TGCAGTGCTAGAGATCAGAATACCGTGGGGACAGCCATGGGCCAGTCCCAGCATTTT. Encoded protein: CSARDQNTVGTAMGQSQHF. The chain joins TRBV20-1 to TRBJ1-5; 7 bases agree with TRBD1. CDR1 and CDR2 from the germline V gene are DFQATT and SNEGSKA (reference sequence). V was clipped by 0 bases and J by 11 bases; unmatched bases: 25. CDR3 length: 19 residues.